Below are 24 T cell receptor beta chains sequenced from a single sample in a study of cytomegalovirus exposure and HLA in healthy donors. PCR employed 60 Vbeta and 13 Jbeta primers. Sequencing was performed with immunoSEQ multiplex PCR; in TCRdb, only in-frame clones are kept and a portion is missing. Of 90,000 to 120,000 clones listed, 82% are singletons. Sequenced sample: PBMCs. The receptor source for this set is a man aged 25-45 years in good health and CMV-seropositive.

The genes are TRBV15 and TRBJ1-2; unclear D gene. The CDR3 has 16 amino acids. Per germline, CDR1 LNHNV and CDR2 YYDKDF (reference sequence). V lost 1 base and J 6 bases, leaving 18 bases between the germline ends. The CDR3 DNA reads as TGTGCCACCAGCAGAGTACCGGGTCTTCGTGTAAATGGCTACACCTTC. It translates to CATSRVPGLRVNGYTF.

In nucleotides, the CDR3 is TGTGCCAGCTCACCGGGGCATCGGGAGACCCAGTACTTC. Translating gives CASSPGHRETQYF. The V call is TRBV18, the J call TRBJ2-5; D is perhaps TRBD1 (5 bases). The CDR3 contains 13 residues. Germline V gives CDR1 KGHSH, CDR2 LQKENI. Trimming cost V 3 bases and J 5 bases, with 10 bases left between them.

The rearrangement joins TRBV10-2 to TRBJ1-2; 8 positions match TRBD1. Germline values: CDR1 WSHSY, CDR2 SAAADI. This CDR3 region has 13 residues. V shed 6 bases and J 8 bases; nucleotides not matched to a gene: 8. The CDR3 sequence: CASRMDREEGYTF. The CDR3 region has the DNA TGCGCCAGCAGGATGGACAGGGAAGAGGGCTACACCTTC.

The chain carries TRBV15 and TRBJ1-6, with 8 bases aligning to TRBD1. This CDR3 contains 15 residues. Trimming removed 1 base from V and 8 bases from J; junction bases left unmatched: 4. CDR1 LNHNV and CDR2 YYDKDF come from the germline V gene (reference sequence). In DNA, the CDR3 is TGTGCCACCAGCAGAGTAGGACAGGGATATTCACCCCTCCACTTT. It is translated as CATSRVGQGYSPLHF.

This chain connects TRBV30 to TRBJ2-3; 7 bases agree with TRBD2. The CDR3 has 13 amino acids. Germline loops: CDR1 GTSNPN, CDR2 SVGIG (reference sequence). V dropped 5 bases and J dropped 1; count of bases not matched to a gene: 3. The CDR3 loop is CAWAAGGTDTQYF. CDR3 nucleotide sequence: TGTGCCTGGGCGGCGGGGGGCACAGATACGCAGTATTTT.

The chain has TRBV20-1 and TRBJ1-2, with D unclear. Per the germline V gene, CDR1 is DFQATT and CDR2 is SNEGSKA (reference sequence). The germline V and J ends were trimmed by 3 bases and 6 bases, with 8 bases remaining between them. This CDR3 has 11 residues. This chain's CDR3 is CSASWRDGYTF. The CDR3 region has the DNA TGCAGTGCTAGTTGGCGGGATGGCTACACCTTC.

The CDR3 DNA reads as TGTGCCAGCAGTTGGACAGGACAAAACATTCAGTACTTC. Encoded protein: CASSWTGQNIQYF. The V and J genes are TRBV27 and TRBJ2-4; 7 nucleotides agree with TRBD1. J was trimmed by 5 bases and V by 4 bases; bases with no gene match: 2. CDR1 is MNHEY, CDR2 SMNVEV, per germline (reference sequence). The CDR3 consists of 13 residues.

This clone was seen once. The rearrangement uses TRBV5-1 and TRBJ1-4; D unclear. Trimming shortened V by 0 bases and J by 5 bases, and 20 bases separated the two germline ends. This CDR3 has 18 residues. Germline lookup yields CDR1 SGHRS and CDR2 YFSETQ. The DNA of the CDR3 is TGCGCCAGCAGCTTGGAGGTGGATCACCGGAGTGCCAATGAAAAACTGTTTTTT. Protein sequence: CASSLEVDHRSANEKLFF.

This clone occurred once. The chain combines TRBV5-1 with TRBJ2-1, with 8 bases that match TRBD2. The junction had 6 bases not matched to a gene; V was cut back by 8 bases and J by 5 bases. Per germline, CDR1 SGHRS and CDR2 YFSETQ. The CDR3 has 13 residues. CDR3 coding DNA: TGCGCCAGTGGTAGCGGGGTCCACAATGAGCAGTTCTTC. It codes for CASGSGVHNEQFF.

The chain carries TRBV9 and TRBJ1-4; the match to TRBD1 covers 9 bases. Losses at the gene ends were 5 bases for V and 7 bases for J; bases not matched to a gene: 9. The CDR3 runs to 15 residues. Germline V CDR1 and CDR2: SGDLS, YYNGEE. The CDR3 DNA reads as TGTGCCAGCAGTGGGACAGGGTATAGTGGTGAAAAACTGTTTTTT. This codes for CASSGTGYSGEKLFF.

CDR3 sequence: CASSHGLAGVPGNTGELFF. As DNA, the CDR3 is TGTGCCAGCAGCCACGGACTAGCGGGGGTCCCCGGGAACACCGGGGAGCTGTTTTTT. The rearrangement joins TRBV7-6 to TRBJ2-2; TRBD2 aligns across 13 bases. This CDR3 has 19 amino acids. The germline CDR1 and CDR2 sequences are SGHVS and FNYEAQ. Trimming cost V 5 bases and J 1 base; bases outside gene matches: 10.

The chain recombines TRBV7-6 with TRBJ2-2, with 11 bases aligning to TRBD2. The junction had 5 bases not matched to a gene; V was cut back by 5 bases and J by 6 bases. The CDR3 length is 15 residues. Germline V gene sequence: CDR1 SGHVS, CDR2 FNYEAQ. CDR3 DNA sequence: TGTGCCAGCAGCGCGGGACTAGCGGATCCCGGGGAGCTGTTTTTT. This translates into CASSAGLADPGELFF. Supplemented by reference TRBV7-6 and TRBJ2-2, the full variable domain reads GAGVSQSPRYKVTKRGQDVALRCDPISGHVSLYWYRQALGQGPEFLTYFNYEAQQDKSGLPNDRFSAERPEGSISTLTIQRTEQRDSAMYRCASSAGLADPGELFFGEGSRLTVL.

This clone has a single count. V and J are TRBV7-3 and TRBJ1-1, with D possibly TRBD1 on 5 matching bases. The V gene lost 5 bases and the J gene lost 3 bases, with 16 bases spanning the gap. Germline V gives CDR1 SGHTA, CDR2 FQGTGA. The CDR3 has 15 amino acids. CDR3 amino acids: CASSRRGGAYTEAFF. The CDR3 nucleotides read TGTGCCAGCAGCCGCCGGGGAGGGGCGTACACTGAAGCTTTCTTT.

The CDR3 DNA follows: TGTGCCAGCAGGACCGAGGGGGGGGGAAACACCATATATTTT. Protein product: CASRTEGGGNTIYF. The gene calls are TRBV2 and TRBJ1-3; a weak D match, TRBD1 (6 bases). Germline CDR1 SNHLY, CDR2 FYNNEI. Trimming removed 6 bases from V and 4 bases from J, with 13 bases in between. This CDR3 spans 14 amino acids.

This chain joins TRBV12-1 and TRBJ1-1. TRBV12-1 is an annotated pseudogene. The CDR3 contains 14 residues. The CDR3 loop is CASSAGGENTEAFF. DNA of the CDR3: TGTGCCAGCAGCGCCGGAGGGGAGAACACTGAAGCTTTCTTT.

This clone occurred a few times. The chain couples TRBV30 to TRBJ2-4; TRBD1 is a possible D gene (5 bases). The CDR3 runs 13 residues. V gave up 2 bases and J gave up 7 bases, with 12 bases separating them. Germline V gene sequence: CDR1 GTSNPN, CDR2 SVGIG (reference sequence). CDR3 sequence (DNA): TGTGCCTGGAGTTTCCAGGGCAGGAACATTCAGTACTTC. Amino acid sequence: CAWSFQGRNIQYF.

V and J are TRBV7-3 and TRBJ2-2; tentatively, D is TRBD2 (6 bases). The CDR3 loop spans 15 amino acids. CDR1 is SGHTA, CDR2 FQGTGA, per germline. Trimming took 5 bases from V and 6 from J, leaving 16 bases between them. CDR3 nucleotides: TGTGCCAGCAGCCCGGGACTCCTCTTCTCCGGGGAGCTGTTTTTT. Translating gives CASSPGLLFSGELFF.

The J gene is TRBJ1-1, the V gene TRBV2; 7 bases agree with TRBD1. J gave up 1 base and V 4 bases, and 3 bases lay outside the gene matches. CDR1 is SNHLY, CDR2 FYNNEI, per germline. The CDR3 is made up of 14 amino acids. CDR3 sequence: CASSGNRGNTEAFF. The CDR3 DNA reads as TGTGCCAGCAGTGGAAACAGGGGGAACACTGAAGCTTTCTTT.

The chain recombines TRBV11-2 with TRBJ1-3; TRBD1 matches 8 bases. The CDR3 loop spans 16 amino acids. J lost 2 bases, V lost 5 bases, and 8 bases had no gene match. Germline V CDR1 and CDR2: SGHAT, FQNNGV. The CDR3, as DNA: TGTGCCAGCAGCCGGGGACAGGTCGAAACTGGAAACACCATATATTTT. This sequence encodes CASSRGQVETGNTIYF.

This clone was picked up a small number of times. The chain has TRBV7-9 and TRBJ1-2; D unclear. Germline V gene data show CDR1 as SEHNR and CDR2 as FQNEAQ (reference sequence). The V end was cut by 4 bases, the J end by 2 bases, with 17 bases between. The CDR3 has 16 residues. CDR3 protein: CASSSPGFFSNYGYTF. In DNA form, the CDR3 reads TGTGCCAGCAGCTCCCCCGGGTTCTTTTCCAACTATGGCTACACCTTC.

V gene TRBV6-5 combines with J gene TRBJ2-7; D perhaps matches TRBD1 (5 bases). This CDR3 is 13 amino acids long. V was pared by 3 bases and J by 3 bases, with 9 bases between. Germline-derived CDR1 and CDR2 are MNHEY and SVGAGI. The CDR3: CASSYQGSYEQYF. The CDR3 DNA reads TGTGCCAGCAGTTATCAGGGCAGCTACGAGCAGTACTTC.

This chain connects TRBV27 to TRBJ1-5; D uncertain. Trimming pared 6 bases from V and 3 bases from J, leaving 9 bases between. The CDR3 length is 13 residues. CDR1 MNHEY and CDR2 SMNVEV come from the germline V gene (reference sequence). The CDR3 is CASSFLPNQPQHF. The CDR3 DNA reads TGTGCCAGCAGCTTTCTCCCCAATCAGCCCCAGCATTTT.

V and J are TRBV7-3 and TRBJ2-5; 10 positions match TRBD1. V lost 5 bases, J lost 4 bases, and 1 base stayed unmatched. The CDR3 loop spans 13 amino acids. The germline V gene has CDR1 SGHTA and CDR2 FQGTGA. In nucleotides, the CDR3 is TGTGCCAGCAGCCGGGACAGGGGAGAGACCCAGTACTTC. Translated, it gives CASSRDRGETQYF.

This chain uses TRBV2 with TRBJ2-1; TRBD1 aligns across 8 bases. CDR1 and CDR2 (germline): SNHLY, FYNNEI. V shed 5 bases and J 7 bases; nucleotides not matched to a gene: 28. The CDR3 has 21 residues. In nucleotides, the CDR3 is TGTGCCAGCAGTCAGAGGTTCGGGGACAGGCAAATTATCAGTAGTCGGAATGAGCAGTTCTTC. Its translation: CASSQRFGDRQIISSRNEQFF.